This entry is about one T cell receptor (beta chain). Other DNA sequences in the sample encode the same CDR3. The table came from immunoSEQ multiplex PCR; TCRdb's copy has only in-frame clones and leaves some out. Of about 800,000 clones listed, roughly 96% are singletons. CD8 cells classed as naive were CD45RO-negative and positively selected for CCR7, excluding terminally differentiated effector memory CD45RA+ cells. This entry comes from a study of shared clonotypes between healthy human individuals. The sequenced sample was naive CD8+ T cells sorted from blood. This sequence originates from a man aged 30-40 years in good health.

In DNA form, the CDR3 reads TGTGCCATCAGTGAGGACTCCTACGAGCAGTACTTC. It codes for CAISEDSYEQYF. The genes are TRBV10-3 and TRBJ2-7; no clear D gene. V lost 2 bases and J lost 0, with 2 bases in between. Germline V gene data show CDR1 as ENHRY and CDR2 as SYGVKD. The CDR3 contains 12 residues.